A single sample is the source of the 19 T cell receptor beta chains below, sequenced in a study of early T cells in non-severe SARS-CoV-2 infection. TCRdb re-analysed the 5' RACE reads in MiXCR, keeping a single row per CDR3 protein. The sample consists of about 110,000 distinct CDR3 sequences, about 12% of them appearing once. The sequenced material came from whole blood. All receptors derive from an adult who was a healthcare worker with PCR-confirmed SARS-CoV-2 infection or an uninfected control (not recorded which).

The chain is built from TRBV28 and TRBJ1-1; TRBD1 agrees at 9 bases. J gave up 7 bases and V 6 bases, and 12 bases lay outside the gene matches. This CDR3 comprises 15 residues. From germline, CDR1 is MDHEN and CDR2 SYDVKM. CDR3 loop: CASSGGTGNLLEAFF. DNA for the CDR3: TGTGCCAGCAGCGGCGGGACAGGGAACCTGCTTGAAGCTTTCTTT.

The chain combines TRBV6-5 with TRBJ2-1; possible D gene TRBD1, 5 bases. Germline lookup yields CDR1 MNHEY and CDR2 SVGAGI. V lost 9 bases and J lost 1, with 13 bases in between. This CDR3 is 14 amino acids long. The CDR3 nucleotides read TGTGCCAGTTCAGGGTCGAATTCCTACAATGAGCAGTTCTTC. Amino acid sequence: CASSGSNSYNEQFF.

The V and J genes are TRBV24-1 and TRBJ1-2; no definite D call. V was clipped by 4 bases and J by 6 bases, with 11 bases between them. The CDR3 covers 13 residues. Germline V gene lookup returns CDR1 KGHDR and CDR2 SFDVKD. CDR3 sequence (DNA): TGTGCCACCAGTGACCCGCCCCGGAATGGCTACACCTTC. Amino acids: CATSDPPRNGYTF.

This chain uses TRBV10-3 with TRBJ2-5, with no clear D. V was trimmed by 1 base and J by 1 base, leaving 13 bases between them. The V gene's germline CDR1 is ENHRY and CDR2 SYGVKD. CDR3 length equals 16 residues. CDR3: CAISEFGEVTQETQYF. The CDR3 bases are TGTGCCATCAGTGAGTTTGGTGAGGTCACCCAAGAGACCCAGTACTTC.

This clonotype has only a few counts. The chain is built from TRBV20-1 and TRBJ2-3; 10 positions agree with TRBD2. This CDR3 region has 15 residues. Per the germline V gene, CDR1 is DFQATT and CDR2 is SNEGSKA (reference sequence). Trimming at V came to 8 bases and at J to 4 bases, leaving 12 bases not matched to a gene. The CDR3 coding sequence is TGCAGTCACACCCCGGGACTAGCGATCCCAGATACGCAGTATTTT. It specifies CSHTPGLAIPDTQYF.

V usage is TRBV5-1 and J usage is TRBJ1-2; tentative D call: TRBD1 (5 bases). This CDR3 is built from 13 residues. Germline CDR1 and CDR2: SGHRS and YFSETQ. The V end was cut by 7 bases, the J end by 8 bases, with 18 bases between. The CDR3 loop is CASRSDSGRGYTF. The DNA of the CDR3 is TGCGCCAGCCGGTCCGACAGTGGAAGGGGCTACACCTTC. The complete variable domain, with remaining parts taken from reference TRBV5-1 and TRBJ1-2, reads KAGVTQTPRYLIKTRGQQVTLSCSPISGHRSVSWYQQTPGQGLQFLFEYFSETQRNKGNFPGRFSGRQFSNSRSEMNVSTLELGDSALYLCASRSDSGRGYTFGSGTRLTVV.

This clonotype has only one observation. V and J are TRBV27 and TRBJ1-5; maybe TRBD1 (6 bases). Between the trimmed V and J ends, which lost 2 bases and 6 bases, there was a span of 11 bases. The CDR3 has 14 residues. The germline V gene has CDR1 MNHEY and CDR2 SMNVEV (reference sequence). The chain's CDR3 is CASSLGRGSQPQHF. In DNA, the CDR3 is TGTGCCAGCAGTTTAGGGAGGGGGAGTCAGCCCCAGCATTTT.

This clonotype was counted at least ten times. The V and J genes are TRBV20-1 and TRBJ2-5; TRBD2 aligns across 7 bases. The CDR3 is 14 residues long. V dropped 5 bases and J dropped 3; count of bases not matched to a gene: 9. Per the germline V gene, CDR1 is DFQATT and CDR2 is SNEGSKA (reference sequence). DNA of the CDR3: TGCAGTGCTTTGGGGAGGGTGGCAAAAGAGACCCAGTACTTC. As protein: CSALGRVAKETQYF.

The chain couples TRBV7-3 to TRBJ2-1, with TRBD2 identical over 7 bases. This CDR3 is built from 20 residues. V trimming: 4 bases; J trimming: 10 bases; junction bases outside the gene matches: 28. Germline CDR1 SGHTA, CDR2 FQGTGA. CDR3 nucleotide sequence: TGTGCCAGCAGCTCCTCGATCCCGTCTACCGGGACGGAAACGACTAGCGAGCAGTTCTTC. Residues: CASSSSIPSTGTETTSEQFF.

This clonotype was observed many times. The V gene is TRBV7-2, the J gene TRBJ2-1; 11 bases are a match to TRBD2. CDR3 length: 15 amino acids. V gave up 5 bases and J gave up 9 bases; unmatched junction bases: 9. Germline loops: CDR1 SGHTA, CDR2 FQGNSA. CDR3 residues: CASSPSLAGGFEQFF. As DNA, the CDR3 is TGTGCCAGCAGCCCCTCTCTAGCGGGGGGTTTTGAGCAGTTCTTC.

The chain recombines TRBV11-2 with TRBJ2-1; D is undetermined. The germline V and J ends were trimmed by 0 bases and 6 bases, with 6 bases remaining between them. This CDR3 spans 13 amino acids. Germline assignment: CDR1 SGHAT and CDR2 FQNNGV. In DNA, the CDR3 is TGTGCCAGCAGCTTAGAAAGGCTCAATGAGCAGTTCTTC. This sequence encodes CASSLERLNEQFF.

This clonotype has just a few counts. The chain joins TRBV3-1 to TRBJ1-4; 8 nucleotides agree with TRBD1. The CDR3 runs to 16 residues. After removal of 1 base from V and 4 bases from J, the junction contained 5 bases not matched to a gene. In germline, CDR1 is LGHDT, CDR2 YNNKEL (reference sequence). CDR3 bases: TGTGCCAGCAGCCAAGTTCCGACAGGGGATAATGAAAAACTGTTTTTT. This gives the protein CASSQVPTGDNEKLFF.

The chain is built from TRBV11-2 and TRBJ2-5; unclear D gene. The CDR3 sequence is 11 residues long. Germline V lookup: CDR1 SGHAT, CDR2 FQNNGV. Trimming shortened V by 3 bases and J by 4 bases, and 3 bases separated the two germline ends. CDR3 nucleotides: TGTGCCAGCAGCTTCTCAGAGACCCAGTACTTC. It is translated as CASSFSETQYF.

This clonotype was recorded a few times. CDR3 nucleotides: TGCAGCGGAGGGGACGTCGGGGCTTTCTTT. Its protein is CSGGDVGAFF. The genes are TRBV29-1 and TRBJ1-1, with a possible D match to TRBD1 (5 bases). V was pared by 7 bases and J by 11 bases, with 14 bases between. Germline CDR1 is SQVTM and CDR2 is ANQGSEA. The CDR3 sequence is 10 residues long.

This clonotype was counted at least ten times. The chain couples TRBV11-2 to TRBJ2-7; a possible D gene is TRBD1 (6 bases). V dropped 4 bases and J dropped 2 bases, with 15 bases sitting between them. The CDR3 runs 15 residues. The germline V gene encodes CDR1 SGHAT and CDR2 FQNNGV. The CDR3 DNA reads TGTGCCAGCAGCTCCGCACAGGGCCCACCCTACGAGCAGTACTTC. It specifies CASSSAQGPPYEQYF.

The rearrangement links TRBV7-8 to TRBJ1-2; D gene unclear. Trimming pared 10 bases from V and 8 bases from J, leaving 14 bases between. This CDR3 is 11 amino acids long. Germline V lookup: CDR1 SGHVS, CDR2 FQNEAQ. CDR3 nucleotides: TGTGCCACCACCCGAGCCGTGGGCTACACCTTC. It yields the protein CATTRAVGYTF.

This clonotype was counted at least ten times. The DNA for the CDR3 is TGTGCCAGCAGCTTACACCCGCAGGGGAAGAATGAAAAACTGTTTTTT. Its protein is CASSLHPQGKNEKLFF. The chain recombines TRBV11-2 with TRBJ1-4; possibly TRBD1 for D (6 bases). This CDR3 comprises 16 residues. V was clipped by 2 bases and J by 5 bases, with 15 bases between them. The germline CDR1 and CDR2 sequences are SGHAT and FQNNGV.

This clonotype was found a few times. This rearrangement joins TRBV30 to TRBJ2-1; tentative D call: TRBD2 (6 bases). The CDR3 length is 15 residues. Trimming removed 4 bases from V and 0 bases from J, with 13 bases in between. Per germline, CDR1 GTSNPN and CDR2 SVGIG (reference sequence). The CDR3, as DNA: TGTGCCTGGACTAGAGCGGGCCCCTCCTACAATGAGCAGTTCTTC. This encodes CAWTRAGPSYNEQFF.

The V call is TRBV5-4, the J call TRBJ2-3; 7 positions match TRBD2. The V and J ends lost 2 bases and 1 base, in that order; junction bases with no gene match: 1. CDR1 and CDR2 from the germline V gene are SGHNT and YYREEE (reference sequence). The CDR3 extends over 14 amino acids. The CDR3 nucleotides are TGTGCCAGCAGCTTTGGACTAGGCACAGATACGCAGTATTTT. Translated: CASSFGLGTDTQYF.